A single sample is the source of the 9 T cell receptor beta chains below, sequenced in a study of T cells after yellow fever vaccination. In TCRdb, the 5' RACE reads were re-called with MiXCR into one record per CDR3 protein. The sample has some 120,000 distinct CDR3 sequences, approximately 14% seen once. The sequencing here drew on CD8+ T cells sorted from PBMCs, taken 5 days after the yellow fever booster vaccination. These receptors all stem from a man in his late teens or twenties who received the YFV17D yellow fever vaccine.

This clonotype was counted only a few times. The chain carries TRBV7-2 and TRBJ1-1; D remains ambiguous. The V gene lost 3 bases and the J gene lost 1 base, with 12 bases spanning the gap. The CDR3 consists of 15 residues. Germline lookup yields CDR1 SGHTA and CDR2 FQGNSA. The CDR3, as DNA: TGTGCCAGCAGCTTCCCGTTTCTCAAGAACACTGAAGCTTTCTTT. Its translation: CASSFPFLKNTEAFF.

This chain joins TRBV6-2 or TRBV6-3 and TRBJ2-5; 10 bases are a match to TRBD1. Germline V gene data show CDR1 as MNHEY and CDR2 as SVGEGT. Trimming removed 2 bases from V and 2 bases from J; junction bases left unmatched: 2. CDR3 length: 15 amino acids. The CDR3 coding sequence is TGTGCCAGCAGTTACCCGGACAGGGGGCAAGAGACCCAGTACTTC. Amino acids: CASSYPDRGQETQYF.

The chain joins TRBV4-1 to TRBJ2-3; 9 nucleotides match TRBD2. This CDR3 has 18 amino acids. Trimming took 0 bases from V and 0 from J; bases not matched to a gene: 7. Germline values: CDR1 MGHRA, CDR2 YSYEKL. The CDR3 spells CASSQDVLAGESTDTQYF. CDR3 DNA: TGCGCCAGCAGCCAAGATGTATTAGCGGGGGAGAGCACAGATACGCAGTATTTT.

This clonotype showed up just a few times. The V call is TRBV4-1, the J call TRBJ2-5; TRBD2 aligns across 13 bases. The CDR3 is 17 amino acids. V lost 3 bases to trimming and J lost 7 bases; unmatched junction nucleotides: 11. Germline assignment: CDR1 MGHRA and CDR2 YSYEKL. The CDR3 is CASSQEAGLAGRGTQYF. CDR3 nucleotides: TGCGCCAGCAGCCAGGAAGCGGGACTAGCGGGGAGGGGGACCCAGTACTTC.

CDR3 region: CASSLVGTDAYEQYF. Here the CDR3 DNA reads TGTGCCAGCAGCTTAGTTGGGACGGATGCCTACGAGCAGTACTTC. The V and J genes are TRBV7-2 and TRBJ2-7; either TRBD1 or TRBD2 may supply D (5 bases each). The V and J ends lost 1 base and 2 bases respectively, with 12 bases between them. The CDR3 is 15 amino acids. From germline, CDR1 is SGHTA and CDR2 FQGNSA.

This clonotype was observed many times. The CDR3, as DNA: TGTGCCAGCAGCCAGGGCCCCTCAAGCGGCAATGAGCAGTTCTTC. Protein sequence: CASSQGPSSGNEQFF. The chain employs TRBV5-5 and TRBJ2-1, with D perhaps assigned TRBD1 or TRBD2 (5 bases each). CDR1 is SGHKS, CDR2 YYEKEE, per germline (reference sequence). The V end was cut by 4 bases, the J end by 6 bases, with 17 bases between. The CDR3 consists of 15 residues.

This clonotype was seen only a few times. V and J are TRBV4-3 and TRBJ2-3; weak D call: TRBD2 (6 bases). V was shortened by 2 bases and J by 1 base, with 10 bases between the two germline ends. The CDR3 loop spans 15 amino acids. Per germline, CDR1 LGHNA and CDR2 YSLEER. CDR3 residues: CASSQYKRGTDTQYF. The CDR3 DNA follows: TGCGCCAGCAGCCAATACAAGCGGGGCACAGATACGCAGTATTTT.

The chain employs TRBV4-3 and TRBJ2-2, with no clear D. V dropped 5 bases and J dropped 4 bases, with 14 bases sitting between them. The CDR3 is 15 residues long. Germline-derived CDR1 and CDR2 are LGHNA and YSLEER. CDR3 loop: CASSSRADFTGELFF. The DNA of the CDR3 is TGCGCCAGCAGCTCGCGTGCGGATTTCACCGGGGAGCTGTTTTTT.

The rearrangement uses TRBV12-3 or TRBV12-4 and TRBJ1-5, with 9 bases matching TRBD1. The CDR3 totals 17 residues. V was clipped by 2 bases and J by 2 bases; unmatched bases: 7. CDR3 coding DNA: TGTGCCAGCAGTTTAAAACACAGGGGGCCGGGCAATCAGCCCCAGCATTTT. Its translation: CASSLKHRGPGNQPQHF.